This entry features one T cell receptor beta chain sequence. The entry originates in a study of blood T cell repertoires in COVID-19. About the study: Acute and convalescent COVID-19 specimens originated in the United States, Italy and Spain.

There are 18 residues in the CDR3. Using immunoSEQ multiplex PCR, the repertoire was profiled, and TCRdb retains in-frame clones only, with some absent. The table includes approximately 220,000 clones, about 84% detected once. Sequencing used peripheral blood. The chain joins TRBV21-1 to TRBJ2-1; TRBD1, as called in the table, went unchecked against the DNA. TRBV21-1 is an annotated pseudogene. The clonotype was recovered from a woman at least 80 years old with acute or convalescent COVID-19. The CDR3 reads CASSKDVEKDTSYNEQFF. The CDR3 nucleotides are TGTGCCAGCAGCAAAGATGTCGAGAAGGACACCTCCTACAATGAGCAGTTCTTC.